This T cell receptor (beta chain) was captured by sequencing in a study of cytomegalovirus exposure and HLA in healthy donors. Overall study results and limits: Looking again later, the authors saw that most CMV-associated TCR beta chains seemed HLA-restricted. The majority of TCR sequences were rare, yet some public TCRs appeared in many donors.

This clone occurred once. Its cognate antigen is unknown. The V gene lost 5 bases and the J gene lost 2 bases, with 12 bases spanning the gap. This CDR3 has 14 amino acids. Germline loops: CDR1 SGHAT, CDR2 FQDESV (reference sequence). PCR primers comprised 60 Vbeta and 13 Jbeta primers. Sequenced by immunoSEQ multiplex PCR; TCRdb stores in-frame clones only, minus some. Of approximately 200,000 clones in the sample, approximately 80% are singletons; the top ten hold around 1.5%. This rearrangement joins TRBV11-1 to TRBJ1-1; D call uncertain. This TCR was recovered from a girl aged 5-17 years in good health and CMV-seronegative. The sequencing input was PBMCs. CDR3 sequence reads: CASSRGSLNTEAFF. The CDR3 region has the DNA TGTGCCAGCAGCCGCGGGAGTTTAAACACTGAAGCTTTCTTT.